The present T cell receptor (beta chain) was sequenced within a study of T cell responses to AZD1222 COVID-19 vaccine. Points on this clone: The target antigen is unknown.

Assay used: immunoSEQ multiplex PCR; TCRdb lists only in-frame clones, some missing. In the table there are fewer than 250,000 clones, about 92% of which are singletons. This CDR3 is built from 13 residues. Looked up from germline, CDR1 is SGHVS and CDR2 is FNYEAQ. The J segment lost 8 bases and the V segment lost 5 bases, leaving 8 bases of the junction unmatched. Study-level points and caveats: Among AZD1222 vaccinees, only six or seven were seropositive at baseline. Among the donors, most were white British and more were female, and clonal diversity was possibly underestimated.

V is TRBV7-6 and J is TRBJ1-2; TRBD1 agrees at 7 bases. The TCR comes from an adult in good health. Sequencing used peripheral blood, obtained on day 0 of MenACWY control vaccination. For the CDR3, the DNA is TGTGCCAGCAGCCTTACAGGGGCGGACGGCTACACCTTC. Amino acid sequence: CASSLTGADGYTF.